Below, 10 T cell receptor beta chains from the same sample are listed, as sequenced in a study of T-cell memory formation after mild COVID-19. TCRdb re-analysed the 5' RACE reads in MiXCR, keeping a single row per CDR3 protein. Altogether about 410,000 distinct CDR3 sequences are present, 23% being singletons, with the ten largest covering about an eighth. The sample consisted of PBMCs or a T cell subset sorted from them (not recorded which). The receptors were sampled from an adult woman who had mild COVID-19 (a few samples of this study predate the infection). Cell type and time point are not known.

The genes are TRBV24-1 and TRBJ1-1; possible D gene TRBD1, 6 bases. The germline V gene has CDR1 KGHDR and CDR2 SFDVKD. The V gene lost 6 bases and the J gene lost 3 bases, with 16 bases spanning the gap. CDR3 length: 15 amino acids. This CDR3 reads CATSSRLRGYTEAFF. The CDR3 coding sequence is TGTGCCACCAGTTCCCGTTTAAGGGGGTACACTGAAGCTTTCTTT.

This clonotype was counted a few times. The chain is built from TRBV20-1 and TRBJ2-7, with TRBD1 matching over 9 bases. With 5 bases clipped from V and 5 bases from J, the junction kept 10 bases outside the gene matches. CDR1 and CDR2 (germline): DFQATT, SNEGSKA (reference sequence). The CDR3 covers 14 residues. The CDR3 region is CSASTGTGLHEQYF. CDR3 DNA: TGCAGTGCTTCGACCGGGACAGGGTTACACGAGCAGTACTTC.

The CDR3 protein is CASSSAMAGLPSGELFF. The CDR3 nucleotides are TGTGCCAGCAGCTCAGCGATGGCGGGATTACCCTCCGGGGAGCTGTTTTTT. The chain uses TRBV14 and TRBJ2-2; weak D call: TRBD2 (6 bases). Trimming left V 5 bases short and J 6 bases short, with 22 bases between. CDR3 length: 17 amino acids. Germline lookup yields CDR1 SGHDN and CDR2 FVKESK.

This clonotype was detected a few times. This chain joins TRBV4-3 and TRBJ2-1, with D possibly TRBD1 on 7 matching bases. V was clipped by 1 base and J by 4 bases, with 11 bases between them. Germline lookup yields CDR1 LGHNA and CDR2 YSLEER. This CDR3 has 15 residues. The CDR3 sequence: CASSQGQGLYNEQFF. The CDR3 coding sequence is TGCGCCAGCAGCCAAGGACAGGGACTTTACAATGAGCAGTTCTTC.

The table lists this clonotype with a few counts. This sequence joins TRBV20-1 and TRBJ2-3; the D gene is possibly TRBD1 (6 bases). The V and J ends lost 1 base and 6 bases respectively, with 17 bases between them. The CDR3 runs to 15 residues. Germline V lookup: CDR1 DFQATT, CDR2 SNEGSKA (reference sequence). In DNA, the CDR3 is TGCAGTGCTAGAGCGAGGGGACATCCCGGCGATACGCAGTATTTT. This sequence encodes CSARARGHPGDTQYF.

The rearrangement joins TRBV7-2 to TRBJ2-3; no firm D call. The CDR3 runs to 15 residues. V was trimmed by 2 bases and J by 6 bases, leaving 15 bases between them. Germline V lookup: CDR1 SGHTA, CDR2 FQGNSA. The CDR3, as DNA: TGTGCCAGCAGCTTATCGACCCCGAGGAGTGATACGCAGTATTTT. Its protein is CASSLSTPRSDTQYF.

This sequence joins TRBV25-1 and TRBJ2-2, with 10 positions matching TRBD1. The germline gives CDR1 MGHDK, CDR2 SYGVNS. Trimming took 3 bases from V and 3 from J; bases not matched to a gene: 4. The CDR3 covers 16 residues. The CDR3 sequence is CASSDVGQGYTGELFF. Written as DNA, the CDR3 is TGTGCCAGCAGTGATGTGGGACAGGGGTACACCGGGGAGCTGTTTTTT. The full variable domain, rest sourced from reference TRBV25-1 and TRBJ2-2, is EADIYQTPRYLVIGTGKKITLECSQTMGHDKMYWYQQDPGMELHLIHYSYGVNSTEKGDLSSESTVSRIRTEHFPLTLESARPSHTSQYLCASSDVGQGYTGELFFGEGSRLTVL.

There are many counts of this clonotype. The chain couples TRBV7-2 to TRBJ2-5, with TRBD2 matching 9 bases. V was pared by 5 bases and J by 5 bases, with 9 bases of the junction left unmatched. This CDR3 has 15 residues. Germline CDR1 and CDR2: SGHTA and FQGNSA. CDR3 in amino acids: CASSRSGGTGETQYF. The CDR3 region has the DNA TGTGCCAGCAGCCGAAGCGGGGGGACCGGGGAGACCCAGTACTTC.

This clonotype was seen only a few times. V and J are TRBV5-4 and TRBJ2-7; perhaps TRBD2 as D (5 bases). The CDR3 extends over 13 amino acids. The germline V and J ends were trimmed by 0 bases and 6 bases, with 10 bases remaining between them. In germline, CDR1 is SGHNT, CDR2 YYREEE (reference sequence). Here the CDR3 reads CASSLGLASEQYF. The CDR3 coding sequence is TGTGCCAGCAGCTTGGGGCTAGCTTCCGAGCAGTACTTC.

This clonotype showed up just once. The chain joins TRBV12-3 or TRBV12-4 to TRBJ2-7, with 9 bases identical to TRBD1. Trimming cost V 6 bases and J 5 bases; bases outside gene matches: 11. This CDR3 has 15 residues. The CDR3 nucleotides are TGTGCCAGCAGCGTGATGTTAGGGACAGGGCACGAGCAGTACTTC. Its protein is CASSVMLGTGHEQYF.